The subject of this entry is one T cell receptor (beta chain). The germline V gene has CDR1 LGHDT and CDR2 YNNKEL (reference sequence). The ends were cut back, 1 base at V and 6 bases at J, with 12 bases in the middle. CDR3 size: 14 residues. Sequencing used immunoSEQ multiplex PCR; TCRdb keeps in-frame clones, though not all of them. The sample includes some 40,000 clones, 80% to 90% of them seen just once. This record belongs to a study of control samples from healthy donors and cancer patients. Material: PBMCs. The sequence derives from a woman aged 55-70 years with lung cancer. This chain connects TRBV3-1 (or the pseudogene TRBV3-2) to TRBJ1-2; D perhaps matches TRBD1 (6 bases). Here the CDR3 reads CASSQADRGDGYTF. The CDR3 DNA sequence: TGTGCCAGCAGCCAAGCGGACAGAGGAGATGGCTACACCTTC.